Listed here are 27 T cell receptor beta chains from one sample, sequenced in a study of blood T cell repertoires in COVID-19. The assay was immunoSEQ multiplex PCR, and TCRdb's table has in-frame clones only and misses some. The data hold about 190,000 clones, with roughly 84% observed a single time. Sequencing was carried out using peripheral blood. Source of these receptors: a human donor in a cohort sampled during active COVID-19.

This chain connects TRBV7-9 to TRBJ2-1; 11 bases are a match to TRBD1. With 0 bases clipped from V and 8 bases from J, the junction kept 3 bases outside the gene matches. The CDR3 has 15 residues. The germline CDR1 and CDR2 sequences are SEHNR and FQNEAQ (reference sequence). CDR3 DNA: TGTGCCAGCAGCTTAGCCGGGGACAGGGGGTATGAGCAGTTCTTC. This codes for CASSLAGDRGYEQFF.

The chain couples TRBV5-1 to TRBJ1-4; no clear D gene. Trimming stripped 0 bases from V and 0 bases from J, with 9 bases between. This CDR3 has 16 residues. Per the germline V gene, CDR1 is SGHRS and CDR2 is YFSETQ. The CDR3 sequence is CASSLVQAATNEKLFF. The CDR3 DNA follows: TGCGCCAGCAGCTTGGTTCAGGCTGCAACTAATGAAAAACTGTTTTTT.

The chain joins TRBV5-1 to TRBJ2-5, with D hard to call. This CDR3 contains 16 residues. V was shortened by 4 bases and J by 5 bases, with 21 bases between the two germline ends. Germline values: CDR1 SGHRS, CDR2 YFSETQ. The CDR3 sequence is CASSELILPTEETQYF. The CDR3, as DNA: TGCGCCAGCAGCGAACTCATACTACCGACGGAGGAGACCCAGTACTTC.

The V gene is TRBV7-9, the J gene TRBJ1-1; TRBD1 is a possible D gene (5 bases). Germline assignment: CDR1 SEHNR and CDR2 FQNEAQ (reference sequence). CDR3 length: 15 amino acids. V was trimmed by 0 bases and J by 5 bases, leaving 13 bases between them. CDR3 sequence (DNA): TGTGCCAGCAGCTTAGCGGACACCGCGGGGACTGAAGCTTTCTTT. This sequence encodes CASSLADTAGTEAFF.

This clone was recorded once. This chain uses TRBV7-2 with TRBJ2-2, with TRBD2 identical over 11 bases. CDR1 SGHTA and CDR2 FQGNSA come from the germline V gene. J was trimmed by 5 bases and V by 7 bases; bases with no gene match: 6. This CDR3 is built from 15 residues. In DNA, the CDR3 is TGTGCCAGCACTATTAGCGGGGGGGTAACCGGGGAGCTGTTTTTT. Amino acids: CASTISGGVTGELFF.

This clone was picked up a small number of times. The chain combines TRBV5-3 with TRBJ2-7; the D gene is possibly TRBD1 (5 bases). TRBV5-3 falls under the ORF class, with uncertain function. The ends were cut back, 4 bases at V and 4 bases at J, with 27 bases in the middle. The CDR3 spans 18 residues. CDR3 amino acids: CARSRSNYRPQGSYEQYV. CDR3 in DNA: TGTGCCAGAAGCCGATCAAATTACAGGCCCCAAGGGTCATACGAGCAGTACGTC.

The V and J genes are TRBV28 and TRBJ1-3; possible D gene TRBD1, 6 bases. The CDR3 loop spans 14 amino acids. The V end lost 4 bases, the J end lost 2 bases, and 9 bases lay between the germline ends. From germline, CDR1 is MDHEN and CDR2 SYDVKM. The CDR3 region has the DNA TGTGCCAGCAGTTCCGCAGGGGCTGGAAACACCATATATTTT. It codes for CASSSAGAGNTIYF.

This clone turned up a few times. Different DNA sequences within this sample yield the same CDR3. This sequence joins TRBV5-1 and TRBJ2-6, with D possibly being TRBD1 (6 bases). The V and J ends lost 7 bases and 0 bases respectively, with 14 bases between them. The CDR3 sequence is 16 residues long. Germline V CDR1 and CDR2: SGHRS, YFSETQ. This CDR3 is CASGTGMSSGANVLTF. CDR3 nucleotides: TGCGCCAGCGGAACAGGGATGAGCTCTGGGGCCAACGTCCTGACTTTC.

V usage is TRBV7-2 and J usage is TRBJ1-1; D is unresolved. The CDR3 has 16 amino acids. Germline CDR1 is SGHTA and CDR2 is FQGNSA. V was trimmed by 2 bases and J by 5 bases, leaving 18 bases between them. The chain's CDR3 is CASSLFLVRERTEAFF. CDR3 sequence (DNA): TGTGCCAGCAGCTTATTTCTAGTTCGGGAGAGGACTGAAGCTTTCTTT.

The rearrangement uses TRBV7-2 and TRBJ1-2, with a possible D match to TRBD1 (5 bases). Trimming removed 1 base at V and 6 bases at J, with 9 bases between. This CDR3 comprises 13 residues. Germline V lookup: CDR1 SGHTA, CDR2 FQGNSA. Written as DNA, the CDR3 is TGTGCCAGCAGCTTAGGCAGGGATAATGGCTACACCTTC. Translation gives CASSLGRDNGYTF.

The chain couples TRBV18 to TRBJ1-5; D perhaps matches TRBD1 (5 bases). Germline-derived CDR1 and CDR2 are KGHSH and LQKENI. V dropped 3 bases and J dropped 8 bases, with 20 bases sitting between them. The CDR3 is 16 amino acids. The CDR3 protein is CASSPQQAGHQEPQHF. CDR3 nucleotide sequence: TGTGCCAGCTCACCTCAACAGGCAGGGCATCAAGAGCCCCAGCATTTT.

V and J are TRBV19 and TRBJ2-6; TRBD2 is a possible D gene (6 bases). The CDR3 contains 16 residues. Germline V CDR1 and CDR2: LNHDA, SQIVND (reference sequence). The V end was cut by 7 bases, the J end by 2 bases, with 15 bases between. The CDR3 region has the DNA TGTGCCAGTACCCCATTACCTAGCGCTGGGGCCAACGTCCTGACTTTC. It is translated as CASTPLPSAGANVLTF.

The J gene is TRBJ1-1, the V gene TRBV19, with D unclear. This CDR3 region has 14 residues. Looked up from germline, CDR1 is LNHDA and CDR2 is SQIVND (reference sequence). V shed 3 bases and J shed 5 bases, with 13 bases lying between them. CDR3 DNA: TGTGCCAGTAGTATTGAAAGCTTTACGACTGAAGCTTTCTTT. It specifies CASSIESFTTEAFF.

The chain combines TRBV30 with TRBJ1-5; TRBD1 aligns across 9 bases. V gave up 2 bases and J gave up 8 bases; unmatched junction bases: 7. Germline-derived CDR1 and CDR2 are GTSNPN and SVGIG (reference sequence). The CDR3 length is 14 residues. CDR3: CAWSTGTGWEPQHF. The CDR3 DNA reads TGTGCCTGGAGTACCGGGACAGGGTGGGAGCCCCAGCATTTT.

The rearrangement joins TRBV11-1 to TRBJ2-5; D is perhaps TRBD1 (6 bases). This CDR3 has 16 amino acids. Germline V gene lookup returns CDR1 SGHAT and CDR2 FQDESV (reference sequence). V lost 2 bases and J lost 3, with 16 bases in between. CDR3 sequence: CASSLPFGTTKETQYF. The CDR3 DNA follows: TGTGCCAGCAGCTTACCCTTTGGGACAACCAAAGAGACCCAGTACTTC.

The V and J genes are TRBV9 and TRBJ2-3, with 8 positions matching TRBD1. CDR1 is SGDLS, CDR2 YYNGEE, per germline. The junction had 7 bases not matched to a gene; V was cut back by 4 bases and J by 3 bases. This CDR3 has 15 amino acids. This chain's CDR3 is CASSLRQGRTDTQYF. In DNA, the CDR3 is TGTGCCAGCAGCCTTCGACAGGGGAGGACAGATACGCAGTATTTT.

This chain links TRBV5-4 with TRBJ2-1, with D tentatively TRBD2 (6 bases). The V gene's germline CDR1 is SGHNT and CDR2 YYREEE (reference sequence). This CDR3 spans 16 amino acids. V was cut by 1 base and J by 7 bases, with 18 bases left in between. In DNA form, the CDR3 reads TGTGCCAGCAGCTTGCCGGAGGGCCTATTCGGTAATGAGCAGTTCTTC. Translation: CASSLPEGLFGNEQFF.

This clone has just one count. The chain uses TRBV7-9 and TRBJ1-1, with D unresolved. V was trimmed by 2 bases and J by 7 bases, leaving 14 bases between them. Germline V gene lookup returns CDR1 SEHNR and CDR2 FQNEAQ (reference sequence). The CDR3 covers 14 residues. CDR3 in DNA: TGTGCCAGCAGCTTAAGGTCGGGGAACGGTGAAGCTTTCTTT. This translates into CASSLRSGNGEAFF.

This CDR3 is CASSFNRSYEQYV. The DNA of the CDR3 is TGTGCCAGCAGCTTCAACAGATCCTACGAGCAGTACGTC. V and J are TRBV7-6 and TRBJ2-7; no definite D call. V was trimmed by 3 bases and J by 1 base, leaving 7 bases between them. From germline, CDR1 is SGHVS and CDR2 FNYEAQ. This CDR3 is built from 13 residues.

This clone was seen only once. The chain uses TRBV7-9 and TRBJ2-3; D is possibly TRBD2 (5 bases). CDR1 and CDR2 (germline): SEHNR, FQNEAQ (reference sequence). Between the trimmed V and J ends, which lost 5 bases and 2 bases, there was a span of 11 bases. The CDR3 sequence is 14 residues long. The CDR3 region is CASSVTRNTDTQYF. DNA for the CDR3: TGTGCCAGCAGCGTAACTAGAAACACAGATACGCAGTATTTT.

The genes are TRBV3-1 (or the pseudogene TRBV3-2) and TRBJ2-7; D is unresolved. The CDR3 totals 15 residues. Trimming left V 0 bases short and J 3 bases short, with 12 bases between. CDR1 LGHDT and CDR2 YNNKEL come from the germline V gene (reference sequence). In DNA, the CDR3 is TGTGCCAGCAGCCAAGATACCGATAGTAACTACGAGCAGTACTTC. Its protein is CASSQDTDSNYEQYF.

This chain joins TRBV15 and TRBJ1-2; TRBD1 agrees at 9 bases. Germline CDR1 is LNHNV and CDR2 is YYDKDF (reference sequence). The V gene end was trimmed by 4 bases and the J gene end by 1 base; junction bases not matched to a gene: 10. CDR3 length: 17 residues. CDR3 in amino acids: CATSTLPRTGVNYGYTF. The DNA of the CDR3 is TGTGCCACCAGCACCCTCCCCCGGACAGGGGTTAACTATGGCTACACCTTC. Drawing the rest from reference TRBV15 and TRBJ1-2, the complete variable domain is DAMVIQNPRYQVTQFGKPVTLSCSQTLNHNVMYWYQQKSSQAPKLLFHYYDKDFNNEADTPDNFQSRRPNTSFCFLDIRSPGLGDTAMYLCATSTLPRTGVNYGYTFGSGTRLTVV.

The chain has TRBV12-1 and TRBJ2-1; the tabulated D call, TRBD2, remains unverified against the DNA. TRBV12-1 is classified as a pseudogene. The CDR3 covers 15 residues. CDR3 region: CASSLLAGGPGEQFF. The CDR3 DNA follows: TGTGCCAGCAGCCTTCTAGCGGGAGGGCCGGGTGAGCAGTTCTTC.

CDR3 region: CASSGQGMVYGYTF. The CDR3, as DNA: TGTGCCAGCAGCGGACAGGGGATGGTCTATGGCTACACCTTC. The chain couples TRBV7-9 to TRBJ1-2; 9 bases are a match to TRBD1. V trimming: 5 bases; J trimming: 4 bases; junction bases outside the gene matches: 5. The CDR3 totals 14 residues. Germline V gene sequence: CDR1 SEHNR, CDR2 FQNEAQ (reference sequence).

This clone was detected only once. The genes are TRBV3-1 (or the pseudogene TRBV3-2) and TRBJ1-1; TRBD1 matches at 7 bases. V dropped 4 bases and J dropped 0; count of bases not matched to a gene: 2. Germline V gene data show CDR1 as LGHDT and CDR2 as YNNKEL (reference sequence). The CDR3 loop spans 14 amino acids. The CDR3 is CASSLRGLNTEAFF. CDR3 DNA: TGTGCCAGCAGCCTAAGGGGGCTGAACACTGAAGCTTTCTTT.

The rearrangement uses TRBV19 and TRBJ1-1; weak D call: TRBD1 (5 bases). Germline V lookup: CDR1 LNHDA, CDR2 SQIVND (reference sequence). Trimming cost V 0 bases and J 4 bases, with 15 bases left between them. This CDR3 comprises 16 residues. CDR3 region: CASSIDPPGLVTEAFF. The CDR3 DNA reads TGTGCCAGTAGTATAGATCCCCCAGGGTTGGTCACTGAAGCTTTCTTT.

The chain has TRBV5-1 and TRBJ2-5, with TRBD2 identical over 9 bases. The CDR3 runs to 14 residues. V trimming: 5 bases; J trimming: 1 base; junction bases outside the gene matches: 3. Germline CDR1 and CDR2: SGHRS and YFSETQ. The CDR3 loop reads CASRISGSQETQYF. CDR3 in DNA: TGCGCCAGCAGAATTAGCGGGAGCCAAGAGACCCAGTACTTC. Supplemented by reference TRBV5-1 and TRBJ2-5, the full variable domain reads KAGVTQTPRYLIKTRGQQVTLSCSPISGHRSVSWYQQTPGQGLQFLFEYFSETQRNKGNFPGRFSGRQFSNSRSEMNVSTLELGDSALYLCASRISGSQETQYFGPGTRLLVL.